This T cell receptor (beta chain) was retrieved from a study of shared clonotypes between healthy human individuals. TCRdb keeps only in-frame clones here, not all; method: immunoSEQ multiplex PCR. Here the sample spans around 560,000 clones, roughly 95% being singletons. The trim removed 6 bases at V and 1 base at J, leaving 3 bases unmatched. There are 14 residues in the CDR3. Germline CDR1 ENHRY, CDR2 SYGVKD. Naive-designated CD8 cells lacked CD45RO, were positively enriched for CCR7, and omitted terminally differentiated effector memory CD45RA+ cells. This TCR derives from a woman in her twenties or thirties in good health. The rearrangement uses TRBV10-3 and TRBJ2-7; 10 bases map to TRBD2. Specimen: naive CD8+ T cells sorted from blood. The CDR3 spells CAIRGTSESYEQYF. The CDR3 bases are TGTGCCATCAGGGGGACTAGCGAGTCCTACGAGCAGTACTTC.